This T cell receptor beta chain was found in a study of siplizumab effects on memory and regulatory T cells. Broader study findings: Siplizumab significantly reduced alloreactive sequences traceable to unstimulated CD4+ memory cells.

The CDR3 has 13 amino acids. Germline CDR1 KGHSH, CDR2 LQKENI. The germline V and J ends were trimmed by 2 bases and 6 bases, with 10 bases remaining between them. Regarding this clone: Its antigen is not known.

Assay used: immunoSEQ multiplex PCR; TCRdb lists only in-frame clones, some missing. The sample gives over 50,000 clones, 75% to 90% of which show up once; 3.5% to 4.5% is in the top ten. The specimen was memory CD4+ T cells sorted from blood. This sequence originates from a human donor in good health. The rearrangement uses TRBV18 and TRBJ1-1, with D perhaps matching TRBD1 (5 bases). The CDR3 reads CASSPVLQAEAFF. The CDR3 DNA reads TGTGCCAGCTCACCAGTACTACAGGCTGAAGCTTTCTTT.